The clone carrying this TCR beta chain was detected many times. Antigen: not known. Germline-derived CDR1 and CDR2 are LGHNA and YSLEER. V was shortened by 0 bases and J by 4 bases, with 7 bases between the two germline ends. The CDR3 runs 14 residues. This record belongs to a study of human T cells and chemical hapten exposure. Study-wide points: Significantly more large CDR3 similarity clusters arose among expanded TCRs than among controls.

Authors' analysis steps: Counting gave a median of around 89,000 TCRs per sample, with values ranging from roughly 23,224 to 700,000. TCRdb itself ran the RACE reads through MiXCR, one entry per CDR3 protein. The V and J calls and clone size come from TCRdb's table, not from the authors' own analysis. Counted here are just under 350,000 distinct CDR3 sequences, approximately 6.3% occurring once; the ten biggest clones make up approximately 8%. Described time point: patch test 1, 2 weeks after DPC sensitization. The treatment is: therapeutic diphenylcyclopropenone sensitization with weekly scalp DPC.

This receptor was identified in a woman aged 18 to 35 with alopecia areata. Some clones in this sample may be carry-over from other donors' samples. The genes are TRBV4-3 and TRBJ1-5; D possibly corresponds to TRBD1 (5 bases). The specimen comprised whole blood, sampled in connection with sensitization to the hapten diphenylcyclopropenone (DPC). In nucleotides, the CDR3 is TGCGCCAGCAGCCAAGATGGGGGGAATCAGCCCCAGCATTTT. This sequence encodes CASSQDGGNQPQHF.